This T cell receptor (beta chain) was obtained from a study of identical twins (dated by TCRdb to about 2016). As for the study more broadly: To test whether fetal clonotypes persist, this study deep-sequenced TCR alpha and beta repertoires from monozygotic twins, from unrelated adults of various ages, and from cord blood. Replicate twin experiments were performed at different times using different library preparation protocols to rule out contamination. Points the paper makes about the study in general: Conclusions relied on cross-sectional statistical analysis, since the same donors could not be followed over many years. Abundant cord blood beta clonotypes carried fewer insertions; young adult naive repertoires showed a weaker similar trend, while memory repertoires showed none. Recombination models systematically underestimated out-of-frame TCR alpha sharing in monozygotic twins but agreed with sharing between unrelated individuals. In beta out-of-frame sequences, excess twin sharing was weaker, because having fewer shared sequences lowered the signal-to-noise ratio. Zero-insertion analyses could be partly confounded by invariant T cells such as MAIT and iNKT, although diverse VJ usage argued against such confounding for most clonotypes. Compared with coincidental sharing between unrelated individuals, out-of-frame TCR alpha sequences shared between twins had an excess of sequences with low generation probability.

Libraries were built with 5' RACE. TCRdb lists the instrument as Illumina HiSeq 2000. A universal primer binding site was introduced by template switching, and a unique molecular identifier was present in the final cDNA, enabling accurate counting of TCR cDNA molecules. Specific primers in the conserved constant-segment region were used to synthesize first-strand cDNA for the TCR alpha and beta chains. To control for contamination, each cDNA library was double barcoded with a SMART-Mk sample barcode plus Illumina barcodes. TruSeq adapter sequences and Illumina sample barcodes were added in two successive PCR steps. TCR alpha and beta cDNA libraries were sequenced on the Illumina HiSeq platform with custom primers. The original pipeline was this. Unique molecular identifiers were extracted from raw reads with MiGEC, and CDR3 positions were determined with MiXCR. For each individual, recombination models were inferred using an EM algorithm with the repgenHMM and IGoR tools. Shared clonotype analysis was performed with the tcR package in R, normalizing sharing by the product of cloneset sizes. To study raw recombination without the effects of thymic and clonal selection, out-of-frame nonproductive sequences were analyzed. TCRdb applied fastp at Q25 and MiXCR to the public reads, then kept only in-frame beta chains. Rows merge per CDR3 protein into single entries with the most common DNA and genes. TCRdb's processing, not the authors' own work, is the source of the V and J calls. A total of approximately 260,000 distinct CDR3 sequences appear in this sample, 11% to 15% of them only once. The ten largest clones represent around 9% of the sample.

In its sample, this clonotype was seen a few times. No cognate antigen has been identified for it. No much larger clonotype is one base removed from it; base qualities were not supplied. V has 5 bases trimmed and J has 3 bases trimmed; junction bases matching no gene number 6. CDR1 and CDR2, looked up from the germline V gene (reference sequence), are MNHEY and SMNVEV. Its CDR3 holds 14 amino acids, cysteine through phenylalanine. This entry keeps only the CDR3 DNA: 42 bases, framed from base 1. Every donor in the study was a healthy Caucasian. Using Miltenyi CD45RO+ enrichment and human naive T-cell isolation kits, memory (CD45RO+) and naive T cells were isolated from PBMC.

Sequenced: memory (CD45RO+) T cells sorted from blood. In light of the paper, this sample's cell subset or site label describes: CD45RO+ enriched T cells. The sequence derives from a woman aged 18-29 years in good health. This chain is built from TRBV27 and TRBJ2-7; 8 of the junction bases match TRBD1. The CDR3 sequence is CASSLRTGYYEQYF. The DNA sequence is given as TGTGCCAGCAGTCTGAGGACAGGGTACTACGAGCAGTACTTC.